These 23 T cell receptor beta chains came from one sample sequenced in a study of T-cell memory formation after mild COVID-19. TCRdb processed the 5' RACE reads anew with MiXCR; each CDR3 protein has one entry. The sample lists 190,000 or so distinct CDR3 sequences, around 21% seen once, with approximately 22% in the top ten. Sequenced input: PBMCs or a T cell subset sorted from them (not recorded which). The receptors come from an adult woman who had mild COVID-19 (a few samples of this study predate the infection). Cell type and time point are not known.

This clonotype was detected a few times. This chain joins TRBV7-9 and TRBJ2-3; D is possibly TRBD2 (5 bases). Germline assignment: CDR1 SEHNR and CDR2 FQNEAQ (reference sequence). The V gene lost 5 bases and the J gene lost 5 bases, with 11 bases spanning the gap. The CDR3 sequence is 13 residues long. CDR3 sequence (DNA): TGTGCCAGCAGCCACCCACTAGGAGATACGCAGTATTTT. It codes for CASSHPLGDTQYF.

This clonotype has just a few counts. The CDR3 DNA sequence: TGTGCCAGCAGTGCCCTAGACGACGGATACAATGAGCAGTTCTTC. This gives the protein CASSALDDGYNEQFF. This sequence joins TRBV6-4 and TRBJ2-1, with D uncertain. Germline CDR1 is MRHNA and CDR2 is SNTAGT. Between the trimmed V and J ends, which lost 4 bases and 4 bases, there was a span of 14 bases. The CDR3 length is 15 residues.

V is TRBV6-6 and J is TRBJ2-5; 7 bases match TRBD2. Germline V gives CDR1 MNHNY, CDR2 SVGAGI (reference sequence). Germline trimming cut 7 bases from V and 3 bases from J; bases unmatched to any gene: 14. The CDR3 has 16 amino acids. CDR3 amino acids: CASTFSLGLAEETQYF. The DNA for the CDR3 is TGTGCCAGCACCTTCAGCCTGGGTCTAGCGGAAGAGACCCAGTACTTC.

This clonotype was detected only a few times. The V gene is TRBV7-9, the J gene TRBJ1-1; D not resolved. The germline V gene has CDR1 SEHNR and CDR2 FQNEAQ (reference sequence). V was trimmed by 1 base and J by 1 base, leaving 10 bases between them. The CDR3 runs 15 residues. The CDR3 DNA is TGTGCCAGCAGCTTAGGCCCCGGCGGGAACACTGAAGCTTTCTTT. As protein: CASSLGPGGNTEAFF.

This chain links TRBV27 with TRBJ2-1; TRBD2 is a possible D gene (5 bases). Germline CDR1 reads MNHEY; CDR2 reads SMNVEV (reference sequence). The CDR3 consists of 16 residues. The V end was cut by 7 bases, the J end by 4 bases, with 20 bases between. CDR3 sequence: CASTMRASGIYNEQFF. The CDR3 nucleotides are TGTGCCAGCACTATGAGGGCCTCCGGTATTTACAATGAGCAGTTCTTC.

This clonotype was observed a handful of times. The gene calls are TRBV12-3 or TRBV12-4 and TRBJ2-2; 9 positions agree with TRBD1. The V and J ends lost 6 bases and 4 bases, in that order; junction bases with no gene match: 9. The CDR3 is made up of 16 amino acids. The CDR3 region is CASSHSDRGPTGELFF. DNA for the CDR3: TGTGCCAGCAGCCACTCGGACAGGGGCCCCACCGGGGAGCTGTTTTTT.

This clonotype has more than one count but fewer than ten. This chain joins TRBV27 and TRBJ2-1; no reliable D call. V was clipped by 3 bases and J by 4 bases, with 7 bases between them. Germline CDR1 is MNHEY and CDR2 is SMNVEV (reference sequence). The CDR3 loop spans 13 amino acids. CDR3: CASSFVEYNEQFF. The CDR3 DNA is TGTGCCAGCAGTTTTGTGGAATACAATGAGCAGTTCTTC.

This rearrangement joins TRBV5-6 to TRBJ2-3; tentatively, D is TRBD1 or TRBD2 (5 bases each). CDR1 is SGHDT and CDR2 is YYEEEE in the germline V gene. The CDR3 loop spans 17 amino acids. The V end lost 0 bases, the J end lost 1 base, and 15 bases lay between the germline ends. Here the CDR3 reads CASSLVSGMGRTDTQYF. Written as DNA, the CDR3 is TGTGCCAGCAGCTTGGTATCGGGTATGGGACGCACAGATACGCAGTATTTT.

In this sample, this clonotype turned up a few times. This chain connects TRBV13 to TRBJ2-7; D remains ambiguous. CDR1 is PRHDT and CDR2 is FYEKMQ in the germline V gene (reference sequence). V was pared by 2 bases and J by 1 base, with 6 bases between. The CDR3 runs to 13 residues. The CDR3 loop is CASSLFRSYEQYF. The CDR3, as DNA: TGTGCCAGCAGCTTATTTCGTTCCTACGAGCAGTACTTC.

CDR3 coding DNA: TGTGCCAGCAGTCTGGGGGGGGGAAGAGAGCAGTACTTC. Translated, it gives CASSLGGGREQYF. The gene calls are TRBV6-1 and TRBJ2-7; 7 bases match TRBD2. Germline values: CDR1 MNHNS, CDR2 SASEGT. The CDR3 extends over 13 amino acids. The ends lost 5 bases at V and 7 bases at J; junction bases unmatched: 8.

This clonotype was picked up a small number of times. The V and J genes are TRBV5-5 and TRBJ2-1, with D uncertain. The germline CDR1 and CDR2 sequences are SGHKS and YYEKEE (reference sequence). V was cut by 4 bases and J by 5 bases, with 13 bases left in between. The CDR3 sequence is 14 residues long. The CDR3 sequence is CASSTLPGNNEQFF. In nucleotides, the CDR3 is TGTGCCAGCAGCACATTACCCGGAAACAATGAGCAGTTCTTC.

The rearrangement uses TRBV4-2 and TRBJ1-1, with unresolved D. The CDR3 runs 16 residues. The germline V gene has CDR1 LGHNA and CDR2 YNFKEQ. The ends were cut back, 0 bases at V and 6 bases at J, with 17 bases in the middle. The CDR3 DNA is TGTGCCAGCAGCCAAGAACTAAACCCCCGTGGGCCTGAAGCTTTCTTT. Amino acids: CASSQELNPRGPEAFF.

This clonotype is a singleton in its sample. The chain uses TRBV3-2 and TRBJ2-3. TRBV3-2 is listed as a pseudogene. CDR3 length equals 15 residues. The CDR3 spells CASSQDDLDTDTQYF. CDR3 in DNA: TGTGCCAGCAGCCAAGACGACCTTGACACAGATACGCAGTATTTT.

This clonotype was seen a handful of times. The chain uses TRBV20-1 and TRBJ2-3; tentatively, D is TRBD2 (5 bases). The length of the CDR3 is 17 residues. The V end lost 0 bases, the J end lost 1 base, and 17 bases lay between the germline ends. Germline lookup yields CDR1 DFQATT and CDR2 SNEGSKA (reference sequence). CDR3 nucleotide sequence: TGCAGTGCTAGAGATGGGGAAATCAACGGGGGCACAGATACGCAGTATTTT. This translates into CSARDGEINGGTDTQYF.

The rearrangement joins TRBV5-1 to TRBJ2-3; D is unclear. Between the trimmed V and J ends, which lost 1 base and 1 base, there was a span of 7 bases. Germline lookup yields CDR1 SGHRS and CDR2 YFSETQ. This CDR3 has 14 amino acids. The CDR3 region has the DNA TGCGCCAGCAGCTTGATCGCTGGCACAGATACGCAGTATTTT. Translating it yields CASSLIAGTDTQYF.

This chain links TRBV19 with TRBJ1-1, with 8 nucleotides matching TRBD1. The CDR3 has 16 amino acids. Germline CDR1 LNHDA, CDR2 SQIVND (reference sequence). J was trimmed by 1 base and V by 4 bases; bases with no gene match: 8. DNA for the CDR3: TGTGCCAGTAGTAGTGGACAGGGTATTCCGAACACTGAAGCTTTCTTT. Translation gives CASSSGQGIPNTEAFF.

This clonotype was observed a few times. The chain couples TRBV7-9 to TRBJ2-2, with TRBD2 as a possible D gene (7 bases). Trimming took off 5 bases at V and 1 base at J, with 11 bases between the two ends. Germline CDR1 SEHNR, CDR2 FQNEAQ (reference sequence). The CDR3 runs to 15 residues. This CDR3 is CASSAGAENTGELFF. The CDR3 DNA sequence: TGTGCCAGCAGCGCGGGGGCGGAGAACACCGGGGAGCTGTTTTTT. Drawing the rest from reference TRBV7-9 and TRBJ2-2, the complete variable domain is DTGVSQNPRHKITKRGQNVTFRCDPISEHNRLYWYRQTLGQGPEFLTYFQNEAQLEKSRLLSDRFSAERPKGSFSTLEIQRTEQGDSAMYLCASSAGAENTGELFFGEGSRLTVL.

The CDR3 coding sequence is TGTGCCAGCGGAAGGATGACAGGAACGAACACCGGGGAGCTGTTTTTT. Its protein is CASGRMTGTNTGELFF. The chain employs TRBV4-2 and TRBJ2-2, with TRBD1 as a possible D gene (6 bases). Trimming shortened V by 8 bases and J by 0 bases, and 16 bases separated the two germline ends. Per the germline V gene, CDR1 is LGHNA and CDR2 is YNFKEQ. This CDR3 spans 16 amino acids.

The chain uses TRBV7-3 and TRBJ2-2; possibly TRBD2 for D (5 bases). This CDR3 is 15 amino acids long. CDR1 is SGHTA, CDR2 FQGTGA, per germline. Trimming stripped 5 bases from V and 9 bases from J, with 19 bases between. The CDR3 bases are TGTGCCAGCAGCCCAAGCGGCGCCAGTGATCGGGAGCTGTTTTTT. Amino acid sequence: CASSPSGASDRELFF.

This clonotype was picked up a small number of times. The gene calls are TRBV9 and TRBJ2-7; 7 nucleotides align to TRBD2. The CDR3 totals 13 residues. V shed 0 bases, J shed 6 bases, and the junction held 3 bases outside the gene matches. CDR1 SGDLS and CDR2 YYNGEE come from the germline V gene. CDR3 sequence: CASSVVSGGEQYF. CDR3 in DNA: TGTGCCAGCAGCGTAGTTTCGGGGGGCGAGCAGTACTTC.

This clonotype was counted only a few times. The chain is built from TRBV4-1 and TRBJ2-6, with D uncertain. The CDR3 length is 16 residues. CDR1 and CDR2 (germline): MGHRA, YSYEKL. Trimming pared 1 base from V and 0 bases from J, leaving 7 bases between. Here the CDR3 DNA reads TGCGCCAGCAGCCAAGGGTGGGACTCTGGGGCCAACGTCCTGACTTTC. Translating it yields CASSQGWDSGANVLTF.

This clonotype has more than one count but fewer than ten. The chain employs TRBV7-6 and TRBJ1-1; unclear D gene. Trimming removed 3 bases at V and 1 base at J, with 6 bases between. The CDR3 sequence is 13 residues long. Germline-derived CDR1 and CDR2 are SGHVS and FNYEAQ. This chain's CDR3 is CASSLDPNTEAFF. For the CDR3, the DNA is TGTGCCAGCAGCTTGGACCCGAACACTGAAGCTTTCTTT.

This clonotype turned up a few times. This sequence joins TRBV24-1 and TRBJ2-3, with D maybe TRBD2 (6 bases). The CDR3 loop spans 12 amino acids. Trimming removed 12 bases from V and 0 bases from J, with 9 bases in between. Germline CDR1 KGHDR, CDR2 SFDVKD. CDR3: CAAGLSTDTQYF. The DNA of the CDR3 is TGTGCCGCGGGGCTTAGCACAGATACGCAGTATTTT.